A selection of T cell receptor beta chains follows, all from one sample in a study of neoadjuvant anti-PD-1 for oral cavity cancer. Libraries were prepared by immunoSEQ multiplex PCR; TCRdb keeps only in-frame clonotypes and omits some of them. The table has approximately 74,000 clones, under 85% seen once; the top ten hold about 3.4%. The source material was PBMCs, sampled before nivolumab (anti-PD-1) treatment. The receptors derive from a person aged 35-79 years with oral cavity squamous cell carcinoma. Each CDR3 is given with its conserved first and last residue. The D gene is left open where the match is weak. Size tells how often a clone was seen (once, few, many) or the class of an expanded clone, and some rows leave it out.

J gene: TRBJ2-7
clone size: NA
D gene: NA
V gene: TRBV5-1
CDR3 protein: CASRGYLGTQVYEQYF
CDR3 DNA: TGCGCCAGCAGGGGTTATCTAGGGACACAAGTCTACGAGCAGTACTTC

J gene: TRBJ1-1
clone size: NA
D gene: TRBD1
V gene: TRBV10-3
CDR3 protein: CAIGGQSLNTEAFF
CDR3 DNA: TGTGCCATCGGGGGACAGAGTTTGAACACTGAAGCTTTCTTT

J gene: TRBJ1-1
clone size: NA
D gene: TRBD1
V gene: TRBV19
CDR3 protein: CASSTGGNTEAFF
CDR3 DNA: TGTGCCAGTAGTACAGGGGGAAACACTGAAGCTTTCTTT

J gene: TRBJ1-5
clone size: NA
D gene: NA
V gene: TRBV28
CDR3 protein: CASSPGGGGQPQHF
CDR3 DNA: TGTGCCAGCAGCCCGGGCGGAGGTGGTCAGCCCCAGCATTTT

J gene: TRBJ2-1
clone size: NA
D gene: TRBD2
V gene: TRBV29-1
CDR3 protein: CSVTKSGNVDEQFF
CDR3 DNA: TGCAGCGTTACTAAGAGCGGGAACGTAGATGAGCAGTTCTTC

J gene: TRBJ2-7
clone size: few
D gene: TRBD1
V gene: TRBV28
CDR3 protein: CASSPGDRGSYEQYF
CDR3 DNA: TGTGCCAGCAGTCCTGGGGACAGGGGATCCTACGAGCAGTACTTC

J gene: TRBJ2-7
clone size: NA
D gene: NA
V gene: TRBV10-2
CDR3 protein: CASTSGYYEQYF
CDR3 DNA: TGCGCCAGCACAAGTGGCTACTACGAGCAGTACTTC

J gene: TRBJ1-2
clone size: NA
D gene: TRBD1
V gene: TRBV9
CDR3 protein: CASSPGGAHYGYTF
CDR3 DNA: TGTGCCAGCAGCCCAGGGGGCGCCCACTATGGCTACACCTTC

J gene: TRBJ2-7
clone size: NA
D gene: NA
V gene: TRBV7-2
CDR3 protein: CASSLRAVFEGKYF
CDR3 DNA: TGTGCCAGCAGCTTAAGGGCAGTCTTTGAGGGAAAGTACTTC

J gene: TRBJ2-2
clone size: NA
D gene: NA
V gene: TRBV11-3
CDR3 protein: CASAETGGTGELFF
CDR3 DNA: TGTGCCAGCGCCGAGACAGGTGGGACCGGGGAGCTGTTTTTT

J gene: TRBJ2-5
clone size: NA
D gene: TRBD1
V gene: TRBV15
CDR3 protein: CATSSLTGPYQETQYF
CDR3 DNA: TGTGCCACCAGCAGTTTGACAGGGCCGTACCAAGAGACCCAGTACTTC

J gene: TRBJ2-2
clone size: NA
D gene: NA
V gene: TRBV11-1
CDR3 protein: CASSLARTVLAGELFF
CDR3 DNA: TGTGCCAGCAGCTTAGCGAGGACAGTTCTCGCCGGGGAGCTGTTTTTT

J gene: TRBJ1-1
clone size: NA
D gene: NA
V gene: TRBV9
CDR3 protein: CASSAGTHGTEAFF
CDR3 DNA: TGTGCCAGCAGCGCCGGGACACACGGCACTGAAGCTTTCTTT